The TCR beta chain under discussion was sequenced for a study of human T cells and chemical hapten exposure. Notes on the study in general: The presence of alopecia in the donors means their immune response may differ from healthy people's.

The table lists this clonotype with a few counts. Its specificity is unknown. V lost 1 base and J 4 bases, leaving 14 bases between the germline ends. The CDR3 consists of 16 residues. Germline V gives CDR1 SGHRS, CDR2 YFSETQ. TCRdb independently ran MiXCR on the RACE reads; one entry per CDR3 protein. Among around 190,000 distinct CDR3 sequences listed, approximately 20% were seen once. Time point of the sample: patch test 1, 2 weeks after DPC sensitization. Indicated treatment: therapeutic diphenylcyclopropenone sensitization with weekly scalp DPC. Total RNA was extracted from unfractionated whole blood.

The chain combines TRBV5-1 with TRBJ2-2; D is tentatively TRBD1 or TRBD2 (5 bases each). The clonotype originates from a woman in her forties or fifties with alopecia areata. Some clones in this sample may be carry-over from other donors' samples. Sequencing used whole blood, obtained in connection with sensitization to the hapten diphenylcyclopropenone (DPC). CDR3 DNA: TGCGCCAGCAGCTTGTGGGACGGATCGGGCACCGGGGAGCTGTTTTTT. Amino acid sequence: CASSLWDGSGTGELFF. Supplemented by reference TRBV5-1 and TRBJ2-2, the full variable domain reads KAGVTQTPRYLIKTRGQQVTLSCSPISGHRSVSWYQQTPGQGLQFLFEYFSETQRNKGNFPGRFSGRQFSNSRSEMNVSTLELGDSALYLCASSLWDGSGTGELFFGEGSRLTVL.